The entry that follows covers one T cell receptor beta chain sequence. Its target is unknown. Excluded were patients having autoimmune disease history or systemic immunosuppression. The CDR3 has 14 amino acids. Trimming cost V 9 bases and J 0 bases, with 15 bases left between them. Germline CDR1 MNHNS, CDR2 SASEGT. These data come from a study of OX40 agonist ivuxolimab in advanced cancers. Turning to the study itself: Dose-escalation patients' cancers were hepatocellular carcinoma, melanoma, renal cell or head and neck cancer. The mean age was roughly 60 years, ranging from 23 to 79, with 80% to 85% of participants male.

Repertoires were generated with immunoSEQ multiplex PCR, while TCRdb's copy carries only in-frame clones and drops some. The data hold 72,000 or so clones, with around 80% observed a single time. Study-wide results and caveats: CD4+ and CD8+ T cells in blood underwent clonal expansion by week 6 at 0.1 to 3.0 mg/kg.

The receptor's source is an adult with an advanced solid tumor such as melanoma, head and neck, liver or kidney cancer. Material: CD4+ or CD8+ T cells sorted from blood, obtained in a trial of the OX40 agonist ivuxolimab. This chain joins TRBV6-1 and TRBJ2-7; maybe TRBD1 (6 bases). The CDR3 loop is CASTTGQYSYEQYF. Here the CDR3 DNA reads TGTGCCAGTACCACAGGACAGTACTCCTACGAGCAGTACTTC.